The 14 T cell receptor beta chains reported below all come from one sample, sequenced in a study of cytomegalovirus exposure and HLA in healthy donors. The primer mix had 60 Vbeta and 13 Jbeta primers. The repertoire was sequenced with immunoSEQ multiplex PCR; TCRdb's copy has only in-frame clones and lacks some. Of approximately 150,000 clones in the sample, approximately 82% were seen once. Sequencing was performed on PBMCs. Receptor source: a woman aged 35 to 49 in good health and CMV-seronegative.

In its sample, this clone was seen once. The rearrangement uses TRBV25-1 and TRBJ2-3, with D perhaps matching TRBD2 (6 bases). Germline CDR1 and CDR2: MGHDK and SYGVNS. Trimming stripped 7 bases from V and 1 base from J, with 24 bases between. The CDR3 has 18 amino acids. This CDR3 is CASTARDSSSAGTDTQYF. The CDR3 nucleotides read TGTGCCAGCACCGCGCGGGACTCCTCTTCAGCGGGCACAGATACGCAGTATTTT. Full variable domain (rest looked up from reference TRBV25-1 and TRBJ2-3): EADIYQTPRYLVIGTGKKITLECSQTMGHDKMYWYQQDPGMELHLIHYSYGVNSTEKGDLSSESTVSRIRTEHFPLTLESARPSHTSQYLCASTARDSSSAGTDTQYFGPGTRLTVL.

This chain connects TRBV5-6 to TRBJ1-3; D is unclear. The V and J ends lost 4 bases and 4 bases respectively, with 15 bases between them. The CDR3 length is 15 residues. Germline-derived CDR1 and CDR2 are SGHDT and YYEEEE. This chain's CDR3 is CASSHPRSGGNTIYF. Here the CDR3 DNA reads TGTGCCAGCAGCCACCCCAGGAGCGGGGGAAACACCATATATTTT.

For the CDR3, the DNA is TGTGCCAGCCATAAAGAAGCGGGAGCAGGGGGGAAACTGTTTTTT. Translated, it gives CASHKEAGAGGKLFF. The chain combines TRBV7-8 with TRBJ1-4; 7 bases agree with TRBD1. The germline CDR1 and CDR2 sequences are SGHVS and FQNEAQ. J was trimmed by 11 bases and V by 8 bases; bases with no gene match: 17. The CDR3 runs 15 residues.

The J gene is TRBJ2-7, the V gene TRBV9; 12 bases agree with TRBD2. The germline CDR1 and CDR2 sequences are SGDLS and YYNGEE. This CDR3 is built from 15 residues. V gave up 2 bases and J gave up 5 bases; unmatched junction bases: 5. CDR3 sequence (DNA): TGTGCCAGCAGCGTTCTAGCGGGAGGGTCCCACGAGCAGTACTTC. This gives the protein CASSVLAGGSHEQYF.

The V gene is TRBV28, the J gene TRBJ2-1, with D perhaps matching TRBD2 (6 bases). This CDR3 has 14 amino acids. Trimming pared 3 bases from V and 5 bases from J, leaving 11 bases between. Germline V gene sequence: CDR1 MDHEN, CDR2 SYDVKM. The CDR3 DNA reads as TGTGCCAGCAGTTTCTACGGGAGAAACAATGAGCAGTTCTTC. Translation gives CASSFYGRNNEQFF. Supplemented by reference TRBV28 and TRBJ2-1, the full variable domain reads DVKVTQSSRYLVKRTGEKVFLECVQDMDHENMFWYRQDPGLGLRLIYFSYDVKMKEKGDIPEGYSVSREKKERFSLILESASTNQTSMYLCASSFYGRNNEQFFGPGTRLTVL.

This clone was recorded once. This chain connects TRBV5-1 to TRBJ2-1; TRBD2 matches 9 bases. The CDR3 is 16 residues long. Trimming removed 4 bases from V and 2 bases from J; junction bases left unmatched: 7. Germline V gives CDR1 SGHRS, CDR2 YFSETQ. DNA of the CDR3: TGCGCCAGCAGCCCGATAGCGGGAGCGGCCTACAATGAGCAGTTCTTC. It specifies CASSPIAGAAYNEQFF.

V and J are TRBV5-1 and TRBJ2-2; D not certain. The CDR3 is made up of 16 amino acids. Trimming removed 3 bases at V and 5 bases at J, with 17 bases between. The germline CDR1 and CDR2 sequences are SGHRS and YFSETQ. CDR3 sequence: CASSSLGMGETGELFF. CDR3 DNA sequence: TGCGCCAGCAGCTCCCTTGGAATGGGCGAAACCGGGGAGCTGTTTTTT. The complete variable domain, with remaining parts taken from reference TRBV5-1 and TRBJ2-2, reads KAGVTQTPRYLIKTRGQQVTLSCSPISGHRSVSWYQQTPGQGLQFLFEYFSETQRNKGNFPGRFSGRQFSNSRSEMNVSTLELGDSALYLCASSSLGMGETGELFFGEGSRLTVL.

This clone has a single count. The V gene is TRBV4-3, the J gene TRBJ2-5, with 11 bases lining up with TRBD1. The J call may not be correct, given that the DNA end is closer to TRBJ2-7. CDR1 and CDR2 from the germline V gene are LGHNA and YSLEER. The CDR3 extends over 18 amino acids. This chain's CDR3 is CASSPQGTGGGTTYEQYF. The CDR3 nucleotides are TGCGCCAGCAGCCCCCAGGGGACAGGGGGAGGTACTACCTACGAGCAGTACTTC.

This clone was seen once. The chain has TRBV28 and TRBJ2-2, with TRBD1 matching 7 bases. The germline gives CDR1 MDHEN, CDR2 SYDVKM. V was clipped by 6 bases and J by 4 bases; unmatched bases: 14. The length of the CDR3 is 17 residues. The CDR3 DNA reads as TGTGCCAGCAGCTCCCTCGGGACAGAACTTGGCACCGGGGAGCTGTTTTTT. Translation: CASSSLGTELGTGELFF.

This clone is a singleton in its sample. This sequence joins TRBV11-3 and TRBJ2-1, with 12 positions matching TRBD2. Germline CDR1 reads SGHNT; CDR2 reads YENEEA. CDR3 length: 20 amino acids. Trimming at V came to 5 bases and at J to 1 base, leaving 15 bases not matched to a gene. Written as DNA, the CDR3 is TGTGCCAGCAGCAAATCCCAACTACTGGGACTAGCGGGTTCCTACAATGAGCAGTTCTTC. This sequence encodes CASSKSQLLGLAGSYNEQFF.

The CDR3 loop is CASSLLSAGGFLETQYF. CDR3 coding DNA: TGTGCCAGCAGTTTACTTTCGGCAGGGGGCTTTTTGGAGACCCAGTACTTC. The chain links TRBV27 to TRBJ2-5; 8 positions match TRBD1. CDR1 MNHEY and CDR2 SMNVEV come from the germline V gene (reference sequence). V trimming: 2 bases; J trimming: 5 bases; junction bases outside the gene matches: 13. This CDR3 region has 17 residues.

This clone was counted a few times. The chain combines TRBV6-4 with TRBJ2-1; 10 nucleotides align to TRBD2. CDR1 MRHNA and CDR2 SNTAGT come from the germline V gene. The CDR3 runs 16 residues. V was pared by 0 bases and J by 1 base, with 0 bases of the junction left unmatched. Here the CDR3 DNA reads TGTGCCAGCAGTGACTCAGCGGGGGGGTCCTACAATGAGCAGTTCTTC. This translates into CASSDSAGGSYNEQFF.

The chain employs TRBV5-1 and TRBJ1-1; 10 nucleotides agree with TRBD1. V lost 2 bases to trimming and J lost 5 bases; unmatched junction nucleotides: 6. Germline V gives CDR1 SGHRS, CDR2 YFSETQ. This CDR3 is built from 15 residues. CDR3 DNA: TGCGCCAGCAGCTTACGGGACAGGGGAGAAACTGAAGCTTTCTTT. It codes for CASSLRDRGETEAFF.

The rearrangement uses TRBV5-1 and TRBJ2-2; D possibly corresponds to TRBD2 (5 bases). V was clipped by 4 bases and J by 0 bases, with 13 bases between them. Germline V gene lookup returns CDR1 SGHRS and CDR2 YFSETQ. The CDR3 contains 16 residues. The CDR3 nucleotides are TGCGCCAGCAGCCGGGGAGAACCGACGAACACCGGGGAGCTGTTTTTT. The encoded protein is CASSRGEPTNTGELFF.